This TCR beta chain was documented in a study of T cell responses to AZD1222 COVID-19 vaccine. Findings and caveats of the study: Every sample of the repertoires postdated the peak T cell response. Spike-wide coverage was observed for vaccine-associated CD4 TCRs, with dominant responses at 160-218 and 743-854.

Details on this clone: Antigen unknown.

Second-dose groups at about 4 or about 12 weeks were pooled. The germline V and J ends were trimmed by 6 bases and 8 bases, with 14 bases remaining between them. Germline V gene lookup returns CDR1 MNHEY and CDR2 SMNVEV (reference sequence). The CDR3 is 14 amino acids. Data came from immunoSEQ multiplex PCR; TCRdb stores just in-frame clones and leaves some out. The table records fewer than 100,000 clones, around 88% of them present only once. The sample in question was peripheral blood, obtained 28 days after the second AZD1222 dose. The clonotype originates from an adult who received the AZD1222 COVID-19 vaccine. The genes are TRBV27 and TRBJ1-6; no clear D. CDR3 amino acids: CASRRGVVHSPLHF. CDR3 sequence (DNA): TGTGCCAGCAGGCGTGGGGTTGTGCATTCACCCCTCCACTTT.